This TCR beta chain was recovered during a study of blood T cell repertoires in COVID-19. As processed by the authors: Estimation of nucleated cell counts relied on the amplification of reference gene primers. Sequenced by immunoSEQ multiplex PCR; TCRdb stores in-frame clones only, minus some. D and trimming come from the DNA, and the V and J calls and clone size come from that table. The data show under 250,000 clones, with roughly 84% seen just once and over 15% held by the top ten. The CDR3 has 14 residues. The germline V and J ends were trimmed by 6 bases and 2 bases, with 11 bases remaining between them. Germline V CDR1 and CDR2: MNHEY, SVGEGT.

The receptor was derived from a middle-aged man with COVID-19, enrolled during active disease. The chain recombines TRBV6-2 or TRBV6-3 with TRBJ1-3, with D possibly being TRBD1 (6 bases). The specimen sequenced was peripheral blood. The CDR3 nucleotides are TGTGCCAGCAGCCCCGGGACAACTGGAAACACCATATATTTT. Translation gives CASSPGTTGNTIYF.